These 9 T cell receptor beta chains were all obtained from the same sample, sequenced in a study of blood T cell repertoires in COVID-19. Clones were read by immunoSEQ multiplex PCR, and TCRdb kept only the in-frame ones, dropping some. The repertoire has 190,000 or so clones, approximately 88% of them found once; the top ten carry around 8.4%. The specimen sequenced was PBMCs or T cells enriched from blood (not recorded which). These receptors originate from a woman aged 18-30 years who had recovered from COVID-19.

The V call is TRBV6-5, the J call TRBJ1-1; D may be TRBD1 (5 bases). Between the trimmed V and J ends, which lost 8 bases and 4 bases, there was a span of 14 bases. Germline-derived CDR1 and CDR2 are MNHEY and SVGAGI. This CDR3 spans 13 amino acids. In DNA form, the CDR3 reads TGTGCCAGCGGCTCAGGGAAAGGCACTGAAGCTTTCTTT. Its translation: CASGSGKGTEAFF.

The CDR3 region is CASSTGPYEQYF. The CDR3 nucleotides read TGCGCCAGCAGTACAGGGCCCTACGAGCAGTACTTC. The rearrangement joins TRBV10-2 to TRBJ2-7; a weak D match, TRBD1 (6 bases). In germline, CDR1 is WSHSY, CDR2 SAAADI. V gave up 5 bases and J gave up 2 bases, with 7 bases separating them. CDR3 length: 12 residues.

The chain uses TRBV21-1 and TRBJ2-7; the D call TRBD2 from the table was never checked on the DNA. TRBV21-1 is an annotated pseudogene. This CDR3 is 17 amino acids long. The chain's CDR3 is CASSKGTSGEPAYEQYF. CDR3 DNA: TGTGCCAGCAGCAAAGGGACTAGCGGTGAACCAGCCTACGAGCAGTACTTC.

The CDR3 is CASRPGRGLYEQYF. CDR3 in DNA: TGTGCCAGCCGCCCGGGGCGGGGCCTCTACGAGCAGTACTTC. J is TRBJ2-7 and V is TRBV27; tentative D call: TRBD2 (6 bases). CDR1 and CDR2 (germline): MNHEY, SMNVEV (reference sequence). V was shortened by 8 bases and J by 3 bases, with 17 bases between the two germline ends. There are 14 residues in the CDR3.

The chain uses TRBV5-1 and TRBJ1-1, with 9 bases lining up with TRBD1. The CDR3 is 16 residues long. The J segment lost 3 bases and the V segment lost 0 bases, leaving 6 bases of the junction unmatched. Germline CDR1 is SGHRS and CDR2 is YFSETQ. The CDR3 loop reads CASSLEGQGEYTEAFF. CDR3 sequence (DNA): TGCGCCAGCAGCTTGGAGGGACAGGGTGAATACACTGAAGCTTTCTTT.

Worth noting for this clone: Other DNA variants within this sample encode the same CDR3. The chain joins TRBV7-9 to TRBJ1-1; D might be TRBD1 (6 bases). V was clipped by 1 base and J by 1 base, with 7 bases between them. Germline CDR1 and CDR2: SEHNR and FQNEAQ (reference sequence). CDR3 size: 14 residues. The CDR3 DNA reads TGTGCCAGCAGCTTAGGGACAGCGAACACTGAAGCTTTCTTT. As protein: CASSLGTANTEAFF.

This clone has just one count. The CDR3 reads CASSQEPLTLLLNTGELFF. The CDR3 DNA follows: TGCGCCAGCAGCCAAGAGCCCTTGACACTTCTATTGAACACCGGGGAGCTGTTTTTT. This rearrangement joins TRBV4-1 to TRBJ2-2, with no clear D. The CDR3 is made up of 19 amino acids. Germline loops: CDR1 MGHRA, CDR2 YSYEKL. V lost 0 bases, J lost 1 base, and 18 bases lay in between.

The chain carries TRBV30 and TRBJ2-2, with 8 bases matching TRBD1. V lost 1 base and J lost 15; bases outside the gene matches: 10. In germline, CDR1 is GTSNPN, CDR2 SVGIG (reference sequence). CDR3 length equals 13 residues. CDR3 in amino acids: CAWSDSARQGLFF. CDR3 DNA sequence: TGTGCCTGGAGTGATTCGGCGAGACAGGGGTTGTTTTTT.

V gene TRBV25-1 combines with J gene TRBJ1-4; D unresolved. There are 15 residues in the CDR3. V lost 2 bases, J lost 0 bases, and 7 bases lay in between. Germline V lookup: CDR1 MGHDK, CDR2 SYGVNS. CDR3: CASSEGLPTNEKLFF. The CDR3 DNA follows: TGTGCCAGCAGTGAAGGCCTTCCAACTAATGAAAAACTGTTTTTT.